One and the same sample provided the 26 T cell receptor beta chains below, sequenced in a study of Graves' ophthalmopathy and Graves' hyperthyroidism (dated 2018 in TCRdb). TCRdb lists the instrument as Illumina HiSeq 2000. For repertoire sequencing, TCR beta CDR3 regions were amplified from RNA transcripts. A first-round RT-PCR used HTBI primers with the Qiagen OneStep RT-PCR kit, followed by a second-round multiplex PCR, size selection and purification. The public reads were run again by TCRdb, first through fastp at Q25 and then through MiXCR, and only productive beta chains were kept. When rows share a CDR3 protein, they turn into one entry using the most common DNA and genes. The sample table shows under 350,000 distinct CDR3 sequences, and around a sixth are seen once. The biggest ten clones account for roughly 12% of the sample. The specimen sequenced was peripheral blood. These receptors were taken from an adult man with Graves' ophthalmopathy.

This clonotype appeared many times. The chain employs TRBV28 and TRBJ1-3; no clear D gene. The CDR3 runs 13 residues. From germline, CDR1 is MDHEN and CDR2 SYDVKM. Deletions cut 6 bases from V and 0 bases from J, with 6 bases between. As DNA, the CDR3 is TGTGCCAGCAGGGCCTACTCTGGAAACACCATATATTTT. Translated: CASRAYSGNTIYF.

This clonotype occurred many times. The chain recombines TRBV29-1 with TRBJ2-2; D gene uncertain. The germline V and J ends were trimmed by 4 bases and 0 bases, with 9 bases remaining between them. Germline CDR1 and CDR2: SQVTM and ANQGSEA. CDR3 length equals 14 residues. CDR3 sequence reads: CSVGQVSNTGELFF. The DNA for the CDR3 is TGCAGCGTTGGTCAAGTGTCGAACACCGGGGAGCTGTTTTTT.

The sample holds many counts of this clonotype. This rearrangement joins TRBV10-3 to TRBJ1-2, with no clear D. The CDR3 contains 13 residues. V shed 6 bases and J shed 8 bases, with 16 bases lying between them. CDR1 and CDR2 (germline): ENHRY, SYGVKD. CDR3 sequence (DNA): TGTGCCATCAGCCTTACATCCCGGGAGGGCTACACCTTC. This sequence encodes CAISLTSREGYTF.

The chain combines TRBV4-3 with TRBJ1-1; the match to TRBD1 covers 7 bases. CDR1 and CDR2 (germline): LGHNA, YSLEER. V trimming: 1 base; J trimming: 5 bases; junction bases outside the gene matches: 4. The CDR3 runs 14 residues. Here the CDR3 DNA reads TGCGCCAGCAGCCAAGGATACAGGGGTACTGAAGCTTTCTTT. Its protein is CASSQGYRGTEAFF.

This clonotype was detected many times. V and J are TRBV28 and TRBJ1-5, with 10 bases aligning to TRBD1. The trim removed 7 bases at V and 0 bases at J, leaving 12 bases unmatched. The CDR3 is 18 amino acids. Per the germline V gene, CDR1 is MDHEN and CDR2 is SYDVKM. The CDR3 here is CASITDRGPLISNQPQHF. Written as DNA, the CDR3 is TGTGCCAGCATTACCGACAGGGGGCCGCTAATTAGCAATCAGCCCCAGCATTTT.

This clonotype has at least ten counts. The chain uses TRBV7-8 and TRBJ2-4; tentatively, D is TRBD2 (7 bases). V was clipped by 5 bases and J by 5 bases, with 16 bases between them. The CDR3 has 15 residues. Germline V gene lookup returns CDR1 SGHVS and CDR2 FQNEAQ. CDR3: CASSRGGGAQNIQYF. DNA for the CDR3: TGTGCCAGCAGCCGTGGGGGGGGCGCCCAAAACATTCAGTACTTC.

This clonotype came up many times. The chain has TRBV3-1 and TRBJ2-5, with D unresolved. Germline-derived CDR1 and CDR2 are LGHDT and YNNKEL (reference sequence). This CDR3 is built from 14 residues. V was clipped by 1 base and J by 5 bases, with 11 bases between them. CDR3 bases: TGTGCCAGCAGCCAAGGTTACGGGTGGGAGACCCAGTACTTC. It encodes CASSQGYGWETQYF.

The table lists this clonotype with many counts. The chain carries TRBV29-1 and TRBJ2-5, with TRBD1 as a possible D gene (6 bases). V lost 4 bases and J 3 bases, leaving 21 bases between the germline ends. This CDR3 is 16 amino acids long. The germline V gene has CDR1 SQVTM and CDR2 ANQGSEA. CDR3 in amino acids: CSVVWTSEGVEETQYF. The CDR3, as DNA: TGCAGCGTTGTCTGGACTTCTGAGGGGGTGGAAGAGACCCAGTACTTC.

The sample holds many counts of this clonotype. The genes are TRBV6-2 or TRBV6-3 and TRBJ2-6; TRBD1 is a possible D gene (6 bases). Trimming pared 5 bases from V and 2 bases from J, leaving 25 bases between. Per the germline V gene, CDR1 is MNHEY and CDR2 is SVGEGT. This CDR3 spans 20 amino acids. CDR3 protein: CASSQRILQGLAPGANVLTF. CDR3 nucleotide sequence: TGTGCCAGCAGTCAGAGAATTTTACAGGGTTTGGCCCCTGGGGCCAACGTCCTGACTTTC.

This clonotype was seen more than once but under ten times. J is TRBJ1-1 and V is TRBV5-1; 7 nucleotides align to TRBD1. CDR1 is SGHRS and CDR2 is YFSETQ in the germline V gene. V shed 4 bases and J 0 bases; nucleotides not matched to a gene: 9. The CDR3 runs 16 residues. The CDR3 DNA sequence: TGCGCCAGCAGCGCGGGACAGCTGTTGATGAACACTGAAGCTTTCTTT. It codes for CASSAGQLLMNTEAFF. The complete variable domain, with remaining parts taken from reference TRBV5-1 and TRBJ1-1, reads KAGVTQTPRYLIKTRGQQVTLSCSPISGHRSVSWYQQTPGQGLQFLFEYFSETQRNKGNFPGRFSGRQFSNSRSEMNVSTLELGDSALYLCASSAGQLLMNTEAFFGQGTRLTVV.

In this sample, this clonotype turned up many times. V gene TRBV18 combines with J gene TRBJ1-6; D unresolved. CDR3 length: 15 amino acids. V lost 6 bases to trimming and J lost 2 bases, with 11 bases between them. The germline V gene has CDR1 KGHSH and CDR2 LQKENI. DNA for the CDR3: TGTGCCAGCTCCGAGGGTTCTACCTATAATTCACCCCTCCACTTT. Its translation: CASSEGSTYNSPLHF.

This clonotype was found many times. This chain joins TRBV20-1 and TRBJ1-1, with a possible D match to TRBD1 (6 bases). The CDR3 is 12 amino acids. Trimming left V 7 bases short and J 2 bases short, with 11 bases between. The germline V gene encodes CDR1 DFQATT and CDR2 SNEGSKA (reference sequence). This CDR3 is CSVPDRNTEAFF. In nucleotides, the CDR3 is TGCAGTGTTCCGGACAGAAACACTGAAGCTTTCTTT.

The V call is TRBV6-5, the J call TRBJ2-2; D is possibly TRBD2 (5 bases). V was trimmed by 0 bases and J by 7 bases, leaving 12 bases between them. Germline CDR1 and CDR2: MNHEY and SVGAGI. The CDR3 is 15 amino acids. The CDR3 nucleotides are TGTGCCAGCAGTTACTCGAGAAGGGCGGGCGGGGAGCTGTTTTTT. This translates into CASSYSRRAGGELFF.

V and J are TRBV28 and TRBJ2-7; D is unclear. Trimming removed 3 bases from V and 4 bases from J, with 19 bases in between. This CDR3 contains 16 residues. The germline V gene has CDR1 MDHEN and CDR2 SYDVKM. CDR3 bases: TGTGCCAGCAGTTTCTCTTTCTTTGGGTCTCCTTACGAGCAGTACTTC. Translation gives CASSFSFFGSPYEQYF.

This clonotype was detected ten times or more. This chain links TRBV12-3 or TRBV12-4 with TRBJ2-5; 9 bases align to TRBD2. The V gene end was trimmed by 3 bases and the J gene end by 1 base; junction bases not matched to a gene: 6. The CDR3 is 16 residues long. CDR3 sequence reads: CASSLFAGGAQETQYF. CDR3 sequence (DNA): TGTGCCAGCAGTTTGTTTGCGGGGGGGGCCCAAGAGACCCAGTACTTC.

This clonotype has at least ten counts. The rearrangement uses TRBV29-1 and TRBJ2-7; TRBD1 matches at 7 bases. V shed 3 bases and J 3 bases; nucleotides not matched to a gene: 14. Looked up from germline, CDR1 is SQVTM and CDR2 is ANQGSEA. The CDR3 loop spans 16 amino acids. DNA of the CDR3: TGCAGCGTTGAGGCGCTTAGTCGGGACAGACACTACGAGCAGTACTTC. It codes for CSVEALSRDRHYEQYF.

The V gene is TRBV6-2 or TRBV6-3, the J gene TRBJ1-5, with 7 nucleotides matching TRBD1. Trimming at V came to 8 bases and at J to 10 bases, leaving 8 bases not matched to a gene. Germline V gene sequence: CDR1 MNHEY, CDR2 SVGEGT. This CDR3 is built from 12 residues. CDR3: CASSDRALPQHF. CDR3 in DNA: TGTGCCAGCTCAGACAGGGCTCTTCCCCAGCATTTT.

Many counts were recorded for this clonotype. The chain carries TRBV6-2 or TRBV6-3 and TRBJ2-2; 10 positions match TRBD2. Germline lookup yields CDR1 MNHEY and CDR2 SVGEGT. The CDR3 runs 17 residues. The V segment lost 7 bases and the J segment 1 base; nucleotides outside the gene matches: 9. CDR3: CASKRVGLAVNTGELFF. Written as DNA, the CDR3 is TGTGCCAGCAAACGCGTAGGACTAGCGGTGAACACCGGGGAGCTGTTTTTT.

This clonotype was picked up a small number of times. V and J are TRBV19 and TRBJ2-5, with TRBD1 matching over 8 bases. The CDR3 runs 14 residues. V was clipped by 10 bases and J by 1 base; unmatched bases: 8. The V gene's germline CDR1 is LNHDA and CDR2 SQIVND (reference sequence). The CDR3 DNA follows: TGTGCCACGTCAATGGGACAGGTCCAAGAGACCCAGTACTTC. Translating it yields CATSMGQVQETQYF.

Comment on this clonotype: A read error may produce the germline difference seen at one junction end. The CDR3: CASSFSGTYGYSF. The CDR3 DNA follows: TGTGCCAGCAGTTTCTCTGGTACCTATGGCTACAGCTTC. The rearrangement links TRBV6-2 or TRBV6-3 to TRBJ1-2; the D is unclear. Germline CDR1 is MNHEY and CDR2 is SVGEGT. This CDR3 region has 13 residues.

The chain has TRBV19 and TRBJ1-5; D is ambiguous. The CDR3 length is 14 residues. CDR1 and CDR2 (germline): LNHDA, SQIVND (reference sequence). V lost 4 bases and J lost 2, with 9 bases in between. This CDR3 reads CASSNAGGNQPQHF. The CDR3 bases are TGTGCCAGTAGTAACGCGGGAGGCAATCAGCCCCAGCATTTT. Full variable domain (missing parts from reference TRBV19 and TRBJ1-5): DGGITQSPKYLFRKEGQNVTLSCEQNLNHDAMYWYRQDPGQGLRLIYYSQIVNDFQKGDIAEGYSVSREKKESFPLTVTSAQKNPTAFYLCASSNAGGNQPQHFGDGTRLSIL.

This clonotype was found many times. The rearrangement uses TRBV30 and TRBJ2-7; D remains ambiguous. The CDR3 runs to 15 residues. V was trimmed by 2 bases and J by 0 bases, leaving 14 bases between them. The V gene's germline CDR1 is GTSNPN and CDR2 SVGIG (reference sequence). CDR3 bases: TGTGCCTGGAGTCCTCGTAGCCTCCGCTCCTACGAGCAGTACTTC. This translates into CAWSPRSLRSYEQYF.

This clonotype was counted ten times or more. The gene calls are TRBV4-1 and TRBJ1-5; D unresolved. Per the germline V gene, CDR1 is MGHRA and CDR2 is YSYEKL. The CDR3 is made up of 16 amino acids. V was cut by 1 base and J by 5 bases, with 15 bases left in between. The CDR3 DNA reads as TGCGCCAGCAGCCAAGGACCAGGTCGAGGCGATCAGCCCCAGCATTTT. Translating gives CASSQGPGRGDQPQHF.

This chain links TRBV5-1 with TRBJ2-2, with 7 positions matching TRBD2. This CDR3 region has 17 residues. J was trimmed by 2 bases and V by 1 base; bases with no gene match: 8. Germline-derived CDR1 and CDR2 are SGHRS and YFSETQ. The CDR3 nucleotides are TGCGCCAGCAGCTTGTATCCAGCGGGGCATAACACCGGGGAGCTGTTTTTT. Encoded protein: CASSLYPAGHNTGELFF.

This clonotype appeared a few times. J is TRBJ2-7 and V is TRBV19; D unresolved. V lost 4 bases and J 1 base, leaving 14 bases between the germline ends. Germline-derived CDR1 and CDR2 are LNHDA and SQIVND (reference sequence). CDR3 length: 15 residues. This chain's CDR3 is CASSTPGSASYEQYF. CDR3 DNA sequence: TGTGCCAGTAGTACTCCAGGATCGGCGTCCTACGAGCAGTACTTC.

This clonotype was observed many times. The rearrangement joins TRBV6-1 to TRBJ2-5, with D possibly being TRBD2 (5 bases). V lost 6 bases, J lost 5 bases, and 13 bases lay in between. Germline CDR1 is MNHNS and CDR2 is SASEGT. The CDR3 has 13 residues. The CDR3 nucleotides are TGTGCCAGCAGGACGCCACTAGGGGAGACCCAGTACTTC. Amino acid sequence: CASRTPLGETQYF.